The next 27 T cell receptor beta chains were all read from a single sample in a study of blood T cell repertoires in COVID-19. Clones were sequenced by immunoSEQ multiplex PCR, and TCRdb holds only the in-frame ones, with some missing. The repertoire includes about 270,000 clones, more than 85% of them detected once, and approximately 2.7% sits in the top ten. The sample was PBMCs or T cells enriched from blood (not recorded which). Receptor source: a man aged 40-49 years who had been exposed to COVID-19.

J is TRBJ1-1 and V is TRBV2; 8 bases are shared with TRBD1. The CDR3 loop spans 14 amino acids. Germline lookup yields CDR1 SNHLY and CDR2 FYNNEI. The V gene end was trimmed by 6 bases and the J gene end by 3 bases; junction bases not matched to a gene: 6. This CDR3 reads CASSPLTGDTEAFF. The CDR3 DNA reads TGTGCCAGCAGCCCCCTGACAGGGGACACTGAAGCTTTCTTT.

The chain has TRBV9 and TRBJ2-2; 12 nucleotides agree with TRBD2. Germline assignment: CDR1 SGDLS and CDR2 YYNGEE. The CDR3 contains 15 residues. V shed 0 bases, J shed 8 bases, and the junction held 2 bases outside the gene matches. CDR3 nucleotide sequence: TGTGCCAGCAGCGTAGAAACTAGCGGGAGGGGGGAGCTGTTTTTT. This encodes CASSVETSGRGELFF.

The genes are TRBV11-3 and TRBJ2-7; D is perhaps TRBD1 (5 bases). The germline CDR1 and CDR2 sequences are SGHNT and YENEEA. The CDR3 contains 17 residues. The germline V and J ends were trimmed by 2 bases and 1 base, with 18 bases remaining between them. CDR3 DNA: TGTGCCAGCAGCTTAAAATTGTTAAGGACATCTTCCTACGAGCAGTACTTC. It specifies CASSLKLLRTSSYEQYF.

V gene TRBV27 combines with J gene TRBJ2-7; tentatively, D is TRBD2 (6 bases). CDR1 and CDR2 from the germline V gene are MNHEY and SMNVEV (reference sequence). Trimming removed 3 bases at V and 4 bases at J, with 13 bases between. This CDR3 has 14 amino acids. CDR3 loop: CASSFRGRRYEQYF. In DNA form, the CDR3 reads TGTGCCAGCAGTTTTCGGGGGAGAAGGTACGAGCAGTACTTC.

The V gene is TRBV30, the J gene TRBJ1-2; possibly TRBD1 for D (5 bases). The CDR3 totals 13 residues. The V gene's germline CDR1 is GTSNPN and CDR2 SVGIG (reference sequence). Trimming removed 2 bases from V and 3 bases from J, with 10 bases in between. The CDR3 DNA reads TGTGCCTGGAGTATCACAGGCTACTATGGCTACACCTTC. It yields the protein CAWSITGYYGYTF.

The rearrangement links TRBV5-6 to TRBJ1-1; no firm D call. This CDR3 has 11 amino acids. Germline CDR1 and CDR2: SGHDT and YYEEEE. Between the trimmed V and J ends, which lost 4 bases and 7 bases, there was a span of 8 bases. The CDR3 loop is CASSLQNEAFF. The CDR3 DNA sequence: TGTGCCAGCAGCCTCCAGAATGAAGCTTTCTTT. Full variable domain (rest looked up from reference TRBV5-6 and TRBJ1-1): DAGVTQSPTHLIKTRGQQVTLRCSPKSGHDTVSWYQQALGQGPQFIFQYYEEEERQRGNFPDRFSGHQFPNYSSELNVNALLLGDSALYLCASSLQNEAFFGQGTRLTVV.

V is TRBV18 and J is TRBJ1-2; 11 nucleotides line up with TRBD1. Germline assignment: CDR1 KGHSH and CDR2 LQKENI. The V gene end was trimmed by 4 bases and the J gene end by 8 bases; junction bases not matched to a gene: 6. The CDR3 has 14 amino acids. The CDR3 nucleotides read TGTGCCAGCTCACGAGGACAGGGGGCGCAGGGCTACACCTTC. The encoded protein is CASSRGQGAQGYTF.

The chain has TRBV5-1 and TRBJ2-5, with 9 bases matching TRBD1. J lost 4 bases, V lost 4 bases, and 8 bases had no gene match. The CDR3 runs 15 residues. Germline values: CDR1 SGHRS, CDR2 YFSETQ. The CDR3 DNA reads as TGCGCCAGCAGCCCAGGGACAGGGACGAGAGAGACCCAGTACTTC. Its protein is CASSPGTGTRETQYF.

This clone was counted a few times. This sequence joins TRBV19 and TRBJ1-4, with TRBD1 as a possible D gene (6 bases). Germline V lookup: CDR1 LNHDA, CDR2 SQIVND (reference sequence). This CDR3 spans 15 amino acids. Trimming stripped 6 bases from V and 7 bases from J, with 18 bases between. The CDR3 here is CASRMSGGESEKLFF. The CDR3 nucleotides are TGTGCCAGTAGGATGTCGGGGGGCGAGAGTGAAAAACTGTTTTTT.

CDR3 loop: CASSKDRFNGYTF. In nucleotides, the CDR3 is TGTGCCAGTAGTAAGGACAGGTTTAATGGCTACACCTTC. The chain couples TRBV19 to TRBJ1-2, with 7 bases fitting TRBD1. This CDR3 spans 13 amino acids. Unmatched junction bases numbered 5, after V lost 4 bases and J lost 6 bases. CDR1 and CDR2 from the germline V gene are LNHDA and SQIVND (reference sequence).

DNA for the CDR3: TGTGCCAGCAGCCAAGCCAGGGGCGTCAGGGAGCTGTTTTTT. It is translated as CASSQARGVRELFF. The V and J genes are TRBV4-2 and TRBJ2-2; possible D gene TRBD1, 6 bases. V was clipped by 1 base and J by 9 bases, with 12 bases between them. CDR1 and CDR2 from the germline V gene are LGHNA and YNFKEQ. The CDR3 runs to 14 residues.

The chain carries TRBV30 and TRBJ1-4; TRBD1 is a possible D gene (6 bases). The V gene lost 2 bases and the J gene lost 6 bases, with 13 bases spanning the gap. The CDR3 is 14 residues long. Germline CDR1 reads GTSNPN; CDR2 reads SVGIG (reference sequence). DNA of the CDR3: TGTGCCTGGAGTTACGGGACAAGATATGAAAAACTGTTTTTT. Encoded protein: CAWSYGTRYEKLFF.

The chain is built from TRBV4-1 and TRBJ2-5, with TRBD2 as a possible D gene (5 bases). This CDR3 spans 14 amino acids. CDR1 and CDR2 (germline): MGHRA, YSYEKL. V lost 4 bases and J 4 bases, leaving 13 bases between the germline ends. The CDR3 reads CASSPTRGGETQYF. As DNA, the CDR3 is TGCGCCAGCAGCCCGACCCGAGGAGGAGAGACCCAGTACTTC.

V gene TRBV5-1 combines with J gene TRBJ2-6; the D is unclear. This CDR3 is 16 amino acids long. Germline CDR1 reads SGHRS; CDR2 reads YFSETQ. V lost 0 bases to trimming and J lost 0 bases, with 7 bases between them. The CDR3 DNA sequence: TGCGCCAGCAGCTTGGTCGGGTCCTCTGGGGCCAACGTCCTGACTTTC. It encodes CASSLVGSSGANVLTF.

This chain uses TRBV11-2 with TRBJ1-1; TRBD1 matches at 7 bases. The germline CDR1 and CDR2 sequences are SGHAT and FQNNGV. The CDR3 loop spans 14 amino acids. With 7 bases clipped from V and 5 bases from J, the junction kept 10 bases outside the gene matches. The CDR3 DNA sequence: TGTGCCAGCAACAAGGGGGCGGTGGGGACTGAAGCTTTCTTT. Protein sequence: CASNKGAVGTEAFF.

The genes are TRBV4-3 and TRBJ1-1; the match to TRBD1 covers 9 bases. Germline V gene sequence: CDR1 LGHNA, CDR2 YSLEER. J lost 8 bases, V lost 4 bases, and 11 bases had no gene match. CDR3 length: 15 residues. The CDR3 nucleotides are TGCGCCAGCAGCCCCGAGGGACAGGGAGGCGCAGAAGCTTTCTTT. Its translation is CASSPEGQGGAEAFF.

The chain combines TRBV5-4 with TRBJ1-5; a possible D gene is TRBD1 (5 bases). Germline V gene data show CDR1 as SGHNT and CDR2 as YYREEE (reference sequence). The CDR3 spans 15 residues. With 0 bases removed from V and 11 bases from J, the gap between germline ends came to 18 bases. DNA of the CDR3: TGTGCCAGCAGCTTGGTCAATGCGGGGGATAGGTCCCAGCATTTT. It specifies CASSLVNAGDRSQHF.

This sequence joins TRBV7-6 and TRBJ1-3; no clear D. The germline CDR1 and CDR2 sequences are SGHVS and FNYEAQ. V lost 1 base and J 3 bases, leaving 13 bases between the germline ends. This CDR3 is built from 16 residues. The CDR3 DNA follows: TGTGCCAGCAGCTTAGGGTCCGGGTCTGGTGGAAACACCATATATTTT. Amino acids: CASSLGSGSGGNTIYF.

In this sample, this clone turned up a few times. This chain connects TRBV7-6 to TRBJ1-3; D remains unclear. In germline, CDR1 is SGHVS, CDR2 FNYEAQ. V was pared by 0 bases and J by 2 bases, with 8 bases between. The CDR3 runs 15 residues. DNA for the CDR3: TGTGCCAGCAGCTTAGCTGAGGCAGCTGGAAACACCATATATTTT. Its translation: CASSLAEAAGNTIYF.

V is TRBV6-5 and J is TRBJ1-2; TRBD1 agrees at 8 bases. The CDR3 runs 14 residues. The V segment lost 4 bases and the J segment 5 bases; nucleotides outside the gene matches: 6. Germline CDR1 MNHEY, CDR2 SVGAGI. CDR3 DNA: TGTGCCAGCAGTTCCGACAGGGGCTTTTATGGCTACACCTTC. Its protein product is CASSSDRGFYGYTF.

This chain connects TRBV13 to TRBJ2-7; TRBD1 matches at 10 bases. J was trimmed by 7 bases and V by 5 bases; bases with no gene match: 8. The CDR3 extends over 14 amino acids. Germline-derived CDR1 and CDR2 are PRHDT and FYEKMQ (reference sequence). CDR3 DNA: TGTGCCAGCAGCATTCGACAGGGGGCGGGGGAGCAGTACTTC. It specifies CASSIRQGAGEQYF.

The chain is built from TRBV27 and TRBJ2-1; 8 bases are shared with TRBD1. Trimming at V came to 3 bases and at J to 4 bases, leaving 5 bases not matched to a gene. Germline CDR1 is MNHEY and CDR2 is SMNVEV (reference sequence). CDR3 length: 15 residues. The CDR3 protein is CASSLTDRAYNEQFF. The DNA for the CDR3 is TGTGCCAGCAGTTTGACGGACAGGGCGTACAATGAGCAGTTCTTC.

The CDR3 nucleotides are TGTGCCAGCAGCTTCGGAGGGACCAAAAACATTCAGTACTTC. Its translation: CASSFGGTKNIQYF. The chain recombines TRBV11-3 with TRBJ2-4, with D perhaps TRBD2 (6 bases). CDR3 size: 14 residues. Germline V gene data show CDR1 as SGHNT and CDR2 as YENEEA. The V end was cut by 3 bases, the J end by 2 bases, with 8 bases between. The full variable domain, with the rest looked up from reference TRBV11-3 and TRBJ2-4, is EAGVVQSPRYKIIEKKQPVAFWCNPISGHNTLYWYLQNLGQGPELLIRYENEEAVDDSQLPKDRFSAERLKGVDSTLKIQPAELGDSAVYLCASSFGGTKNIQYFGAGTRLSVL.

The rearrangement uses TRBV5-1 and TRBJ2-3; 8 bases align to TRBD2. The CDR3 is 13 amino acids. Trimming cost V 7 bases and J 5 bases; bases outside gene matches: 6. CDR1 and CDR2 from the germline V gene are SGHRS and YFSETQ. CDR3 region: CASRAGDQDTQYF. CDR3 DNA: TGCGCCAGCCGAGCGGGAGATCAAGATACGCAGTATTTT.

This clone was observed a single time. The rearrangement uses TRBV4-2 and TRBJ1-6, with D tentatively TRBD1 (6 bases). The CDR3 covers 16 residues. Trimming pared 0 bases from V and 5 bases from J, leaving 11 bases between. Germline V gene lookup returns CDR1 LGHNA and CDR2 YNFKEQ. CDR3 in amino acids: CASSQDRGAHNSPLHF. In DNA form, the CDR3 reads TGTGCCAGCAGCCAAGATCGGGGGGCCCATAATTCACCCCTCCACTTT.

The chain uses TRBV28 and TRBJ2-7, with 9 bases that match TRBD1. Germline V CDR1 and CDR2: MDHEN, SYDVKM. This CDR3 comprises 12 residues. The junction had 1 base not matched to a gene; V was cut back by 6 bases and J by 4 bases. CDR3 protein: CASRTGGYEQYF. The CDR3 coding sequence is TGTGCCAGCAGGACAGGGGGTTACGAGCAGTACTTC.

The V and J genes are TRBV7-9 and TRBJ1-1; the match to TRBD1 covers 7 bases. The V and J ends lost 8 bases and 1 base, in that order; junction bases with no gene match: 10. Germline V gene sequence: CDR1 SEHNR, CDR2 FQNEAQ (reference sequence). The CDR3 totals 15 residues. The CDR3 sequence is CASPGETGPNTEAFF. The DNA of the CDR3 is TGTGCCAGCCCTGGGGAGACAGGGCCGAACACTGAAGCTTTCTTT. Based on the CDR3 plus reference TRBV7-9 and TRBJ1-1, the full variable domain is DTGVSQNPRHKITKRGQNVTFRCDPISEHNRLYWYRQTLGQGPEFLTYFQNEAQLEKSRLLSDRFSAERPKGSFSTLEIQRTEQGDSAMYLCASPGETGPNTEAFFGQGTRLTVV.